What follows are 13 T cell receptor beta chains derived from one specimen sequenced in a study of T cell changes during pregnancy in multiple sclerosis. Libraries were prepared by immunoSEQ multiplex PCR; TCRdb keeps only in-frame clonotypes and omits some of them. This sample has 85,000 to 100,000 clones; around 93% occur once, and the top ten carry 0.99%. The sequences come from peripheral blood, collected after pregnancy. These receptor sequences come from a female donor with multiple sclerosis, enrolled in a pregnancy study.

This chain's CDR3 is CATSSDRDRNQPQHF. The DNA for the CDR3 is TGTGCCACCAGCAGCGACCGGGACAGAAATCAGCCCCAGCATTTT. The chain has TRBV15 and TRBJ1-5; the match to TRBD1 covers 7 bases. CDR1 is LNHNV and CDR2 is YYDKDF in the germline V gene (reference sequence). This CDR3 comprises 15 residues. Trimming removed 3 bases from V and 4 bases from J; junction bases left unmatched: 6.

V is TRBV28 and J is TRBJ1-4, with D maybe TRBD1 (5 bases). The CDR3 is 14 residues long. Germline V gene sequence: CDR1 MDHEN, CDR2 SYDVKM. The V end lost 6 bases, the J end lost 8 bases, and 16 bases lay between the germline ends. This chain's CDR3 is CASRKDSVQEKLFF. CDR3 DNA: TGTGCCAGCAGGAAAGACAGCGTACAGGAAAAACTGTTTTTT. Full variable domain (missing parts from reference TRBV28 and TRBJ1-4): DVKVTQSSRYLVKRTGEKVFLECVQDMDHENMFWYRQDPGLGLRLIYFSYDVKMKEKGDIPEGYSVSREKKERFSLILESASTNQTSMYLCASRKDSVQEKLFFGSGTQLSVL.

This chain uses TRBV25-1 with TRBJ1-2; D unclear. Between the trimmed V and J ends, which lost 2 bases and 2 bases, there was a span of 6 bases. Per germline, CDR1 MGHDK and CDR2 SYGVNS. CDR3 length: 13 amino acids. This CDR3 reads CASSEAFNYGYTF. The CDR3 bases are TGTGCCAGCAGTGAAGCGTTCAACTATGGCTACACCTTC.

The CDR3 region has the DNA TGCGCCAGCAGCTTGTTGTGGCGGGAGTTTCCCACCGGGGAGCTGTTTTTT. The encoded protein is CASSLLWREFPTGELFF. The V gene is TRBV5-1, the J gene TRBJ2-2; 7 nucleotides align to TRBD2. J gave up 4 bases and V 1 base, and 10 bases lay outside the gene matches. Germline values: CDR1 SGHRS, CDR2 YFSETQ. The CDR3 is 17 amino acids.

V and J are TRBV5-6 and TRBJ2-1; 8 nucleotides align to TRBD2. The CDR3 is 15 residues long. V lost 2 bases and J lost 3; bases outside the gene matches: 4. Germline CDR1 reads SGHDT; CDR2 reads YYEEEE. CDR3: CASSLTGGDYNEQFF. Here the CDR3 DNA reads TGTGCCAGCAGCTTAACGGGGGGGGACTACAATGAGCAGTTCTTC.

The chain employs TRBV6-6 and TRBJ1-5, with 7 bases identical to TRBD1. CDR3 size: 14 residues. Losses at the gene ends were 7 bases for V and 4 bases for J; bases not matched to a gene: 7. CDR1 is MNHNY, CDR2 SVGAGI, per germline (reference sequence). The CDR3 here is CASNDRERNQPQHF. The DNA of the CDR3 is TGTGCCAGCAACGACAGGGAAAGGAATCAGCCCCAGCATTTT.

The CDR3 region is CAWSVRSGVNTGELFF. Written as DNA, the CDR3 is TGTGCCTGGAGTGTACGAAGCGGGGTGAACACCGGGGAGCTGTTTTTT. The chain joins TRBV30 to TRBJ2-2; 7 nucleotides match TRBD2. Losses at the gene ends were 0 bases for V and 1 base for J; bases not matched to a gene: 5. This CDR3 comprises 16 residues. Germline CDR1 and CDR2: GTSNPN and SVGIG (reference sequence).

The chain recombines TRBV19 with TRBJ2-7; maybe TRBD2 (6 bases). This CDR3 is 14 amino acids long. V was shortened by 4 bases and J by 3 bases, with 13 bases between the two germline ends. Germline V gene sequence: CDR1 LNHDA, CDR2 SQIVND (reference sequence). Here the CDR3 reads CASSRGDGGYEQYF. CDR3 nucleotide sequence: TGTGCCAGTAGTAGGGGGGACGGAGGCTACGAGCAGTACTTC.

This chain links TRBV5-1 with TRBJ2-2, with 8 bases matching TRBD1. Germline V lookup: CDR1 SGHRS, CDR2 YFSETQ. V dropped 4 bases and J dropped 6; count of bases not matched to a gene: 2. The length of the CDR3 is 13 residues. The CDR3 DNA reads as TGCGCCAGCAGCGCGACAGGGGCCGGGGAGCTGTTTTTT. This gives the protein CASSATGAGELFF.

The chain has TRBV5-1 and TRBJ2-1, with D possibly TRBD2 on 6 matching bases. V lost 4 bases and J 6 bases, leaving 17 bases between the germline ends. Germline V CDR1 and CDR2: SGHRS, YFSETQ. CDR3 length: 15 residues. The CDR3 loop is CASSGTGLQSNEQFF. In DNA form, the CDR3 reads TGCGCCAGCAGCGGAACGGGACTCCAGAGCAATGAGCAGTTCTTC.

The chain joins TRBV28 to TRBJ1-2; D might be TRBD1 (5 bases). The CDR3 covers 13 residues. V lost 6 bases to trimming and J lost 13 bases, with 21 bases between them. Germline assignment: CDR1 MDHEN and CDR2 SYDVKM. The CDR3 coding sequence is TGTGCCAGCAGCCGCCAGGGTGAGGACGCGGCCACCTTC. Its translation is CASSRQGEDAATF.

In its sample, this clone was seen once. The J gene is TRBJ2-2, the V gene TRBV28, with D perhaps matching TRBD1 (5 bases). Germline assignment: CDR1 MDHEN and CDR2 SYDVKM. This CDR3 spans 13 amino acids. V shed 3 bases and J shed 7 bases, with 9 bases lying between them. The CDR3 DNA is TGTGCCAGCAGTTTTCGTAGGGGCGGGGAGCTGTTTTTT. Its protein is CASSFRRGGELFF.

V gene TRBV28 combines with J gene TRBJ2-5; TRBD2 matches at 12 bases. Germline CDR1 MDHEN, CDR2 SYDVKM. V shed 6 bases, J shed 0 bases, and the junction held 11 bases outside the gene matches. This CDR3 region has 18 residues. The CDR3 DNA reads TGTGCCAGCAGAGTCCTAGCGGGAGGGCCCCCGAACCAAGAGACCCAGTACTTC. It specifies CASRVLAGGPPNQETQYF.